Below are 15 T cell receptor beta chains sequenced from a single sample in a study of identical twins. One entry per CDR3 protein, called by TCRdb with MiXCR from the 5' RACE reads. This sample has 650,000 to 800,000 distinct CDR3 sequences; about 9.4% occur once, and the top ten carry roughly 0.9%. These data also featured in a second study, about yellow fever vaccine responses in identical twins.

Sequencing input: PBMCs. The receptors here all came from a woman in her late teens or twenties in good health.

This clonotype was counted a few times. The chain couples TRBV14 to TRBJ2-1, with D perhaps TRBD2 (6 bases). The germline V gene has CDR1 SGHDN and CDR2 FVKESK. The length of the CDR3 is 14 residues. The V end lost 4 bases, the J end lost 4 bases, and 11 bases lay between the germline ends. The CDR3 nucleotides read TGTGCCAGCAGCCGAGGGGCGGGATACAATGAGCAGTTCTTC. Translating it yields CASSRGAGYNEQFF.

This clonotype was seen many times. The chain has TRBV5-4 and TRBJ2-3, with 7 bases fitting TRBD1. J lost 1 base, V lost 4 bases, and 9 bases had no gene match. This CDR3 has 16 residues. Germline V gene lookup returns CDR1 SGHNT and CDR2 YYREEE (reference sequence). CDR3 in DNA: TGTGCCAGCAGCCCACAGGGGCCATCAGGCACAGATACGCAGTATTTT. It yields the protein CASSPQGPSGTDTQYF.

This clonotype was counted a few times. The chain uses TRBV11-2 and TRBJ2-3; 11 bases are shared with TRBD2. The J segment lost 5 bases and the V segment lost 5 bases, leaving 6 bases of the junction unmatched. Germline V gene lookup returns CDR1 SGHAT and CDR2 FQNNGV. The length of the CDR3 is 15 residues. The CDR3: CASSRSTSGEDTQYF. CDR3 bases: TGTGCCAGCAGCCGCTCGACTAGCGGGGAAGATACGCAGTATTTT.

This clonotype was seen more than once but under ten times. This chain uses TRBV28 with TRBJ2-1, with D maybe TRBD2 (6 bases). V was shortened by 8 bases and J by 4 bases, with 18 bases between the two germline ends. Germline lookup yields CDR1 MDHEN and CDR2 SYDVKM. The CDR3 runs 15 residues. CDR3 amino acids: CASLPWDSSYNEQFF. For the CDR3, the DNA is TGTGCCAGCCTACCGTGGGACTCCTCGTACAATGAGCAGTTCTTC.

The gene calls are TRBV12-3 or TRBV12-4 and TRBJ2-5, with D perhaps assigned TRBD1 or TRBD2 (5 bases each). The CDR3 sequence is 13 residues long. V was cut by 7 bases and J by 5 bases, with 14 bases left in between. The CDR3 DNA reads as TGTGCCAGCAAGGAAGGGGAGAGGGAGACCCAGTACTTC. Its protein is CASKEGERETQYF.

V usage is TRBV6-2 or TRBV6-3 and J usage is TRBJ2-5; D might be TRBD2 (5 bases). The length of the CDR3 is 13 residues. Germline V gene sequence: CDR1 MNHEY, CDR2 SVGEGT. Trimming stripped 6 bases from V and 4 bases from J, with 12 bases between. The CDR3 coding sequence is TGTGCCAGCAGAGCGGACGCCCGAGAGACCCAGTACTTC. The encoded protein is CASRADARETQYF.

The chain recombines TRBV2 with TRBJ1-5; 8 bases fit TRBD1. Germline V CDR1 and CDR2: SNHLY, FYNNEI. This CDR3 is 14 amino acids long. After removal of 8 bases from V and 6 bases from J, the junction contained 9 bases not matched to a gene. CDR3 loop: CASGFGQGAQPQHF. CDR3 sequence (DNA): TGTGCCAGCGGATTTGGGCAGGGGGCTCAGCCCCAGCATTTT.

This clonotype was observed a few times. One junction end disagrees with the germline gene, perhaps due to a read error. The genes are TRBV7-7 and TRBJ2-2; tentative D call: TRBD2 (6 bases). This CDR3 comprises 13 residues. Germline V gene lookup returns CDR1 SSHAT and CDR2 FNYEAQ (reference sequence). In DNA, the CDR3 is TGTGCTAGCAGCTTCGCGGGGACCGGGGAGCTGTTTTTT. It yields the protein CASSFAGTGELFF.

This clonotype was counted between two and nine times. This CDR3 is CASSPRLAGLTDTQYF. CDR3 DNA: TGCGCCAGCAGCCCCAGGCTAGCGGGATTGACAGATACGCAGTATTTT. The chain employs TRBV5-1 and TRBJ2-3, with 9 bases fitting TRBD2. V gave up 4 bases and J gave up 3 bases; unmatched junction bases: 9. The CDR3 consists of 16 residues. CDR1 SGHRS and CDR2 YFSETQ come from the germline V gene.

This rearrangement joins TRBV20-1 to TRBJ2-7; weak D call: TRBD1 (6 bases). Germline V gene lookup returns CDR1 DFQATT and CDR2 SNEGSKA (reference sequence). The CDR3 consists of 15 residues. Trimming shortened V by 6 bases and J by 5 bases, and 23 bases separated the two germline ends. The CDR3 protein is CSARGKNRVGDEQYF. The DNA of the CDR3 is TGCAGTGCCAGGGGTAAAAACAGGGTAGGCGACGAGCAGTACTTC.

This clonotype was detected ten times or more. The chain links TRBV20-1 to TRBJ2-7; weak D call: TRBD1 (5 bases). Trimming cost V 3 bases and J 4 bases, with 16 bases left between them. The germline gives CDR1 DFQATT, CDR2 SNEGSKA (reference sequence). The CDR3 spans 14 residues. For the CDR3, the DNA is TGCAGTGCTAGGCAGGGTGTCGGTACTTACGAGCAGTACTTC. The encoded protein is CSARQGVGTYEQYF.

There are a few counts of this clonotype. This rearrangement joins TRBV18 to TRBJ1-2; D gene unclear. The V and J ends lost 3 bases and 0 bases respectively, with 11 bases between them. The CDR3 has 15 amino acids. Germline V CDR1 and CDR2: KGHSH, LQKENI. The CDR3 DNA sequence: TGTGCCAGCTCACCCCTCCCTGATGCTAACTATGGCTACACCTTC. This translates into CASSPLPDANYGYTF.

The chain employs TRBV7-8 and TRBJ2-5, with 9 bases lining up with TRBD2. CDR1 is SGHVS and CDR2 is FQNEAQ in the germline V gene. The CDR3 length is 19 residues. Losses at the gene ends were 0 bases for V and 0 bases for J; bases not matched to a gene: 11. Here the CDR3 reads CASSLAAGGSGGYQETQYF. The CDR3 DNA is TGTGCCAGCAGCTTAGCGGCAGGAGGGAGCGGGGGGTACCAAGAGACCCAGTACTTC.

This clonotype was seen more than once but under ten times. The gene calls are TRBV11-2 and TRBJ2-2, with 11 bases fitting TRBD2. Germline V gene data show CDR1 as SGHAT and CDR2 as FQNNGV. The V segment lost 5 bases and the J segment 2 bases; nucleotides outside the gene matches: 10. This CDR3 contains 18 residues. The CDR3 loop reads CASSMDSGRVLNTGELFF. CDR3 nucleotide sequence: TGTGCCAGCAGCATGGATAGCGGGAGGGTTCTCAACACCGGGGAGCTGTTTTTT.

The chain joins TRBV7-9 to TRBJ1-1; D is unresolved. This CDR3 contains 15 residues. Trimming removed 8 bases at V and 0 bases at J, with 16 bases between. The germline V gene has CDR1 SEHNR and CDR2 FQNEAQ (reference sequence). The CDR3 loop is CASASWADMNTEAFF. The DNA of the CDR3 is TGTGCCAGCGCCTCTTGGGCCGACATGAACACTGAAGCTTTCTTT.